The rows below give T cell receptor beta chains drawn from one sample of a study of PD-L1 blockade in urothelial cancer. Generated by immunoSEQ multiplex PCR, the TCRdb table keeps only in-frame clones and is missing some. The repertoire holds under 40,000 clones, with 75% to 95% as singletons. The source material was PBMCs, sampled around atezolizumab (anti-PD-L1) treatment. These receptors came from a man aged 70-80 years with urothelial cancer. Each CDR3 is given with its conserved first and last residue. D genes are given only for firm matches. Expanded clones are given a class, and other clones once, few, many or no size at all.

V gene,D gene,J gene,CDR3 length,clone size,CDR3 DNA,CDR3 protein
TRBV28,-,TRBJ2-7,15,-,TGTGCCAGCAGTTTAGGGGGGGCCGGGGGGCGCGAGCAGTACTTC,CASSLGGAGGREQYF
TRBV29-1,-,TRBJ2-6,14,-,TGCAGCGTTGATGAGGTCTCTGGGGCCAACGTCCTGACTTTC,CSVDEVSGANVLTF
TRBV7-6,-,TRBJ2-5,18,-,TGTGCCAGCAGCAGCGGGGCCGGGATCACAAAGGGGGAAGAGACCCAGTACTTC,CASSSGAGITKGEETQYF
TRBV28,-,TRBJ1-5,16,-,TGTGCCAGCAGTTTTAGCAGCCCGTTTAGCAATCAGCCCCAGCATTTT,CASSFSSPFSNQPQHF
TRBV6-1,-,TRBJ1-5,13,-,TGTGCCAGCAGAGGACAGAGCAATCAGCCCCAGCATTTT,CASRGQSNQPQHF
TRBV19,TRBD2,TRBJ2-7,15,-,TGTGCCAGTAGTATGGGACTAGCGGACTCCTACGAGCAGTACTTC,CASSMGLADSYEQYF
TRBV28,TRBD2,TRBJ2-7,15,few,TGTGCCAGCAGTTTAGGGGGAGGGCCGCCCTACGAGCAGTACTTC,CASSLGGGPPYEQYF
TRBV11-2,TRBD2,TRBJ2-1,13,few,TGTGCCAGCAGTTCGGGACTAGCCAATGAGCAGTTCTTC,CASSSGLANEQFF
TRBV6-6,-,TRBJ2-7,12,-,TGTGCCAGCAGTTTAATAACTAGACCGGAGTACTTC,CASSLITRPEYF
TRBV28,-,TRBJ1-2,14,-,TGTGCCAGCACCCCGGGAGGCCTTACCAATGGCTACACCTTC,CASTPGGLTNGYTF
TRBV7-9,-,TRBJ2-3,15,-,TGTGCCAGCAGCTTACATTGGGATCGGGGAGATACGCAGTATTTT,CASSLHWDRGDTQYF
TRBV18,-,TRBJ1-2,12,-,TGTGCCAGCTCACCAACACAGACTGGCTACACCTTC,CASSPTQTGYTF
TRBV6-5,-,TRBJ1-2,14,once,TGTGCCAGCAGTTTACTTCCACAGGACTATGGCTACACCTTC,CASSLLPQDYGYTF
TRBV5-1,-,TRBJ2-7,13,-,TGCGCCAGCAGCTTAGGGGCCCCCTACGAGCAGTACTTC,CASSLGAPYEQYF
TRBV29-1,-,TRBJ2-5,13,-,TGCAGCGTTGAAACTAGCCTAGGTTGGACCCAGTACTTC,CSVETSLGWTQYF
TRBV19,TRBD1,TRBJ1-2,13,-,TGTGCCACCAGGCCCAGGGGGCAGGATGGCTACACCTTC,CATRPRGQDGYTF
TRBV4-1,-,TRBJ1-4,17,-,TGCGCCAGCAGCCAAGACAGATCCGCTTCAACTAATGAAAAACTGTTTTTT,CASSQDRSASTNEKLFF
TRBV11-3,-,TRBJ2-2,14,-,TGTGCCAGCAGCTTAAACAGGGTAGCCGGGGAGCTGTTTTTT,CASSLNRVAGELFF
TRBV7-6,TRBD2,TRBJ2-2,18,-,TGTGCCAGCAGCTATATTCTGACTAGCCGATCGAACACCGGGGAGCTGTTTTTT,CASSYILTSRSNTGELFF
TRBV5-1,-,TRBJ1-2,14,-,TGCGCCAGCAGCTCGTCCCCTGCTAACTATGGCTACACCTTC,CASSSSPANYGYTF
TRBV7-8,TRBD1,TRBJ1-2,15,-,TGTGCCAGCAGGGAACCCGGGACAGACGACTTTGGCTACACCTTC,CASREPGTDDFGYTF
TRBV7-9,TRBD2,TRBJ2-5,16,-,TGTGCCAGCAGCTTAACTAGCGGAAGAGGTGGAGAGACCCAGTACTTC,CASSLTSGRGGETQYF
TRBV15,-,TRBJ2-7,14,-,TGTGCCACCAGCAGAGATGGCAGTTCCTACGAGCAGTACTTC,CATSRDGSSYEQYF
TRBV11-2,TRBD2,TRBJ2-3,18,-,TGTGCCAGCAGCTTAGTAGTGTTACTAGCGGCTAGCACAGATACGCAGTATTTT,CASSLVVLLAASTDTQYF
TRBV5-8,-,TRBJ1-5,13,-,TGTGCCAGCAGTCCGACACCGAATCAGCCCCAGCATTTT,CASSPTPNQPQHF
TRBV19,-,TRBJ1-1,12,-,TGTGCCAGTAGTATCCGTAACACTGAAGCTTTCTTT,CASSIRNTEAFF
TRBV5-8,TRBD2,TRBJ2-1,14,-,TGTGCCAGCAGCCATCGACTAGCGGGTGGTGAGCAGTTCTTC,CASSHRLAGGEQFF
TRBV28,TRBD2,TRBJ2-7,17,once,TGTGCCAGCAGTACGGGACTAGCGGGCGAGGTTTCCTACGAGCAGTACTTC,CASSTGLAGEVSYEQYF
TRBV6-1,TRBD2,TRBJ2-3,14,-,TGTGCCAGCAGTGCGGGACTACCCACAGATACGCAGTATTTT,CASSAGLPTDTQYF
TRBV18,TRBD1,TRBJ1-3,14,-,TGTGCCAGCTCACAGGGGGCTTTTGGAAACACCATATATTTT,CASSQGAFGNTIYF
TRBV28,TRBD1,TRBJ1-1,12,-,TGTGCCAGCAGTGTGGGACAGAGAGAAGCTTTCTTT,CASSVGQREAFF
TRBV7-2,TRBD1,TRBJ1-3,14,-,TGTGCCAGCAGCCAGGACAGGGGGCGAGGCACCATATATTTT,CASSQDRGRGTIYF
TRBV6-5,TRBD2,TRBJ2-7,16,-,TGTGCCAGCAGTTACTCGAGTAGCGGGAGCCTAAGCGAGCAGTACTTC,CASSYSSSGSLSEQYF
TRBV7-2,TRBD2,TRBJ2-3,14,-,TGTGCCAGCAGCCCTGGGACTAGCAGAGATACGCAGTATTTT,CASSPGTSRDTQYF
TRBV6-5,-,TRBJ2-7,13,-,TGTGCCAGCAGCCGGACTTTGGATTACGAGCAGTACTTC,CASSRTLDYEQYF
TRBV7-9,-,TRBJ2-2,15,-,TGTGCCAGCAGCCCGACGGGAGTGAACACCGGGGAGCTGTTTTTT,CASSPTGVNTGELFF
TRBV7-8,TRBD1,TRBJ1-2,12,few,TGTGCCAGCAGCCCACAGGGGTACGGCTACACCTTC,CASSPQGYGYTF
TRBV6-5,-,TRBJ1-3,14,-,TGTGCCAGCAGTCACCGGGATGCGGGAAACACCATATATTTT,CASSHRDAGNTIYF
TRBV27,-,TRBJ2-7,13,-,TGTGCCAGCAGTTTATCGGAGTCCTACGAGCAGTACTTC,CASSLSESYEQYF